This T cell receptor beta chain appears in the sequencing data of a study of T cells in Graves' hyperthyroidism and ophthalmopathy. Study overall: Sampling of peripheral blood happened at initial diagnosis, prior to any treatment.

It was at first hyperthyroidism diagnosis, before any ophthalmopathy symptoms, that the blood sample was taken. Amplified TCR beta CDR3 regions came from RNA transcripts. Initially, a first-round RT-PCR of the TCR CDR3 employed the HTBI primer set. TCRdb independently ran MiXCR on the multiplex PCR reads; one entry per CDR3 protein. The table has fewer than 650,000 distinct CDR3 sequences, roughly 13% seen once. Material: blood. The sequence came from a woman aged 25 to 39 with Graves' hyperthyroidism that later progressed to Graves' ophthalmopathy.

The CDR3: CASSPLAGGYDEQFF. The CDR3 region has the DNA TGTGCCAGCAGTCCTCTGGCCGGGGGTTACGATGAGCAGTTCTTC. The chain recombines TRBV12-3 or TRBV12-4 with TRBJ2-1; D is perhaps TRBD2 (6 bases). Deletions cut 5 bases from V and 8 bases from J, with 19 bases between. CDR3 size: 15 residues.